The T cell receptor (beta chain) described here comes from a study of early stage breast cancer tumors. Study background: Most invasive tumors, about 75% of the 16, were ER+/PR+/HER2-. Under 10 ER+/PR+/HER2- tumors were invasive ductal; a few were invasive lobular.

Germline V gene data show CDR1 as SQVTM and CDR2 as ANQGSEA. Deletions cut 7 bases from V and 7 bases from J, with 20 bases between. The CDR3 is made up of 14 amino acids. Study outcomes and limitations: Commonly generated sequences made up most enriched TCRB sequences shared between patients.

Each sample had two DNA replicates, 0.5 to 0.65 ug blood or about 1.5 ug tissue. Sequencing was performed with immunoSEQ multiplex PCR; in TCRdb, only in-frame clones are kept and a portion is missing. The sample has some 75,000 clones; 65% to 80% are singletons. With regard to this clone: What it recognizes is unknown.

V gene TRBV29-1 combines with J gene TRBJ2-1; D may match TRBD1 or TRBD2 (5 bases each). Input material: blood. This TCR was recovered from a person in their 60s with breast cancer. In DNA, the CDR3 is TGCAGCGCAGCCCAGAGGGGACGGAGGAATGAGCAGTTCTTC. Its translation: CSAAQRGRRNEQFF.